This TCR beta chain emerged from a study of blood T cell repertoires in COVID-19 (dated by TCRdb to about 2020). About the investigation overall: Collaborator samples came from the United States, Italy and Spain and covered acute and convalescent phases of COVID-19. The repertoires were released in a freely available public database meant as a resource for research on the immune response to SARS-CoV-2. The prospective study material was composed of cDNA or gDNA derived from T cells, B-cell-depleted T cells, or PBMCs. Samples came from the ongoing ImmuneRACE study (first 160 participants) plus 1,254 subjects from 6 global collaborators. Where available, HLA class I and class II types were obtained from metadata supplied by the sample provider rather than from assay-based typing. Deeply sampled blood TCRbeta repertoires from subjects exposed to, actively infected with, or recovered from COVID-19 were included in the dataset. The sample metadata nearly always contained a de-identified subject ID, COVID-19 status, age in years and sex.

Spanning cysteine to phenylalanine, the CDR3 consists of 15 amino acids. Only the CDR3 region is kept as DNA, spanning 45 bases read in frame from base 1. Unmatched junction bases come to 3, with V trimmed by 5 bases and J by 0 bases. The germline V gene provides CDR1 SGHNT and CDR2 YENEEA. Collaborating institutions collected whole blood in K2EDTA tubes following their own protocols. For TCRbeta analysis, collaborators shipped samples as frozen whole blood, isolated PBMCs, or DNA extracted from either of those sample types. Worth noting for this clone: No antigen is known for it. The record has no base qualities; no much larger clone is one base away.

TCRbeta CDR3 regions were amplified from genomic DNA by means of the immunoSEQ Assay, a bias-controlled multiplex PCR. The published analysis was carried out like this. The number of nucleated cells in each sample was estimated by amplification of reference gene primers within the assay. Sequence reads were collapsed and filtered to measure the absolute abundance of every unique TCRbeta CDR3 rearrangement. For each sample, productive Simpson clonality was calculated as the square root of Simpson's diversity index across productive rearrangements. The source is immuneACCESS, and TCRdb retained only in-frame sequences with V and J called. Part of the clones is not carried over; for the studies checked, unresolved V genes explain less than half of this, and the remainder is unexplained. D and trimming were read from the DNA, whereas the V and J calls and clone size are those reported in that table. This sample is represented by approximately 70,000 clones; approximately 79% of them were singletons. The top ten clonotypes cover approximately 5% of the sample.

The research as a whole found: The amount of clinical and demographic metadata varied by source and participant and was provided uncurated.

The rearrangement joined TRBV11-3 to TRBJ2-1; 8 middle bases align to TRBD2. This TCR derives from an elderly woman with active or convalescent COVID-19. Sequenced input: peripheral blood. The DNA is as follows: TGTGCCAGCAGCCCCGGGACTAGCTCCTACAATGAGCAGTTCTTC. This sequence encodes CASSPGTSSYNEQFF.